Below are 20 T cell receptor beta chains sequenced from a single sample in a study of shared clonotypes between healthy human individuals. Method: immunoSEQ multiplex PCR; TCRdb's copy keeps in-frame clones and lacks some. Among roughly 1,100,000 clones listed, around 74% were seen once. The sequenced sample consisted of memory CD4+ T cells sorted from blood. Subset meaning: CD45RA-negative fraction. All receptors derive from a young man in good health.

The CDR3 sequence: CASRPQGGEKLFF. CDR3 in DNA: TGTGCCAGCCGCCCACAGGGAGGAGAAAAACTGTTTTTT. The chain couples TRBV2 to TRBJ1-4; possible D gene TRBD1, 6 bases. The CDR3 runs 13 residues. Germline CDR1 SNHLY, CDR2 FYNNEI. Trimming took 8 bases from V and 8 from J, leaving 15 bases between them.

In its sample, this clone was seen many times. V and J are TRBV19 and TRBJ2-2, with D hard to call. The germline V gene encodes CDR1 LNHDA and CDR2 SQIVND (reference sequence). V lost 10 bases and J 0 bases, leaving 12 bases between the germline ends. The CDR3 runs to 14 residues. The CDR3 nucleotides are TGTGCCACATTAGAGCCAGCGAACACCGGGGAGCTGTTTTTT. Encoded protein: CATLEPANTGELFF.

In regard to this clone: Other DNA sequences within the sample encode an identical CDR3. The chain is built from TRBV5-4 and TRBJ2-7; D is uncertain. The CDR3 is 11 amino acids. V was pared by 3 bases and J by 4 bases, with 5 bases between. Germline CDR1 and CDR2: SGHNT and YYREEE (reference sequence). The CDR3 coding sequence is TGTGCCAGCAGCTCAAAATACGAGCAGTACTTC. Its protein is CASSSKYEQYF.

V gene TRBV11-2 combines with J gene TRBJ2-3; perhaps TRBD2 as D (7 bases). This CDR3 has 17 amino acids. V dropped 3 bases and J dropped 0 bases, with 16 bases sitting between them. Germline lookup yields CDR1 SGHAT and CDR2 FQNNGV. CDR3 sequence reads: CASSLSGGLYSTDTQYF. CDR3 in DNA: TGTGCCAGCAGCTTGTCGGGGGGCCTATATAGCACAGATACGCAGTATTTT.

The gene calls are TRBV19 and TRBJ2-7, with TRBD2 matching 9 bases. The V gene end was trimmed by 4 bases and the J gene end by 0 bases; junction bases not matched to a gene: 10. Looked up from germline, CDR1 is LNHDA and CDR2 is SQIVND (reference sequence). This CDR3 is 17 amino acids long. In DNA, the CDR3 is TGTGCCAGTAGTACATCCGGACTAGCGAAAAGCTCCTACGAGCAGTACTTC. It encodes CASSTSGLAKSSYEQYF.

This chain joins TRBV5-1 and TRBJ1-6; D remains unclear. The germline V gene has CDR1 SGHRS and CDR2 YFSETQ. V lost 0 bases and J lost 10, with 8 bases in between. CDR3 length: 13 residues. CDR3: CASSLAGYSPLHF. CDR3 in DNA: TGCGCCAGCAGCTTGGCAGGATACTCACCCCTCCACTTT.

V is TRBV18 and J is TRBJ2-2, with TRBD2 matching 7 bases. This CDR3 has 16 residues. The J segment lost 4 bases and the V segment lost 3 bases, leaving 8 bases of the junction unmatched. CDR1 and CDR2 (germline): KGHSH, LQKENI. Written as DNA, the CDR3 is TGTGCCAGCTCACCCCCTTGGGACTACTCCACCGGGGAGCTGTTTTTT. Residues: CASSPPWDYSTGELFF.

On this clone itself: This sample includes further DNA sequences coding for the same CDR3. V is TRBV9 and J is TRBJ1-3; no clear D gene. CDR1 is SGDLS, CDR2 YYNGEE, per germline. The CDR3 covers 14 residues. V was cut by 2 bases and J by 1 base, with 7 bases left in between. CDR3 bases: TGTGCCAGCAGCGTTCAGGATTCTGGAAACACCATATATTTT. As protein: CASSVQDSGNTIYF.

J is TRBJ1-1 and V is TRBV5-1; no reliable D call. The CDR3 is 15 residues long. Germline V lookup: CDR1 SGHRS, CDR2 YFSETQ. The germline V and J ends were trimmed by 0 bases and 1 base, with 10 bases remaining between them. The CDR3 nucleotides read TGCGCCAGCAGCTTGGGCGCCTTACGGAACACTGAAGCTTTCTTT. Protein sequence: CASSLGALRNTEAFF.

The chain uses TRBV2 and TRBJ2-1; 7 nucleotides line up with TRBD1. Looked up from germline, CDR1 is SNHLY and CDR2 is FYNNEI. The J segment lost 10 bases and the V segment lost 5 bases, leaving 8 bases of the junction unmatched. This CDR3 is 13 amino acids long. The CDR3 bases are TGTGCCAGCAGTCGACAGGGTATCGGGGAGCAGTTCTTC. Translation: CASSRQGIGEQFF.

J is TRBJ2-3 and V is TRBV7-9; TRBD2 might be the D (5 bases). The CDR3 covers 16 residues. The germline gives CDR1 SEHNR, CDR2 FQNEAQ (reference sequence). V was cut by 5 bases and J by 0 bases, with 15 bases left in between. DNA for the CDR3: TGTGCCAGCAGCCCGACCAGCGGCACTAGCACAGATACGCAGTATTTT. It codes for CASSPTSGTSTDTQYF.

The chain couples TRBV19 to TRBJ2-5; perhaps TRBD1 as D (6 bases). Germline V gives CDR1 LNHDA, CDR2 SQIVND (reference sequence). This CDR3 region has 15 residues. Deletions cut 3 bases from V and 1 base from J, with 12 bases between. The CDR3 sequence is CASSIQRTVQETQYF. CDR3 DNA: TGTGCCAGTAGTATCCAAAGGACAGTCCAAGAGACCCAGTACTTC.

This sequence joins TRBV5-1 and TRBJ2-3, with D maybe TRBD2 (6 bases). The V end lost 1 base, the J end lost 2 bases, and 11 bases lay between the germline ends. The CDR3 is 15 residues long. Germline V gives CDR1 SGHRS, CDR2 YFSETQ. As DNA, the CDR3 is TGCGCCAGCAGCTTGAGTCTAGCGCCCACAGATACGCAGTATTTT. Protein: CASSLSLAPTDTQYF.

Only one count was recorded for this clone. The chain employs TRBV21-1 and TRBJ2-1; TRBD2, the D gene given by the table, was not confirmed from the DNA. TRBV21-1 is assigned pseudogene status. CDR3 length: 12 residues. The CDR3: CASSPSPDEQFF. CDR3 DNA sequence: TGTGCCAGCAGCCCGTCACCGGATGAGCAGTTCTTC.

The CDR3 spells CASSLGKGPGYTF. CDR3 bases: TGTGCCAGCAGTTTGGGGAAGGGGCCAGGCTACACCTTC. This rearrangement joins TRBV28 to TRBJ1-2; the D gene is possibly TRBD1 (5 bases). The CDR3 is 13 amino acids. The V gene's germline CDR1 is MDHEN and CDR2 SYDVKM. V dropped 3 bases and J dropped 8 bases, with 13 bases sitting between them.

The rearrangement joins TRBV7-3 to TRBJ2-6; D remains ambiguous. The CDR3 is 16 amino acids. Germline CDR1 is SGHTA and CDR2 is FQGTGA. With 5 bases removed from V and 0 bases from J, the gap between germline ends came to 11 bases. The CDR3 is CASSHGRSSGANVLTF. CDR3 coding DNA: TGTGCCAGCAGCCACGGGCGGAGCTCTGGGGCCAACGTCCTGACTTTC.

The DNA for the CDR3 is TGTGCCAGCAGTGAAGCGCTCGGGGGAACAGATACGCAGTATTTT. It yields the protein CASSEALGGTDTQYF. The V call is TRBV2, the J call TRBJ2-3; possible D gene TRBD2, 6 bases. V dropped 0 bases and J dropped 3 bases, with 10 bases sitting between them. The CDR3 loop spans 15 amino acids. Germline V gene sequence: CDR1 SNHLY, CDR2 FYNNEI. Combining the CDR3 with reference TRBV2 and TRBJ2-3 gives the whole variable domain EPEVTQTPSHQVTQMGQEVILRCVPISNHLYFYWYRQILGQKVEFLVSFYNNEISEKSEIFDDQFSVERPDGSNFTLKIRSTKLEDSAMYFCASSEALGGTDTQYFGPGTRLTVL.

This clone occurred a few times. The rearrangement uses TRBV2 and TRBJ1-2, with D uncertain. The V and J ends lost 7 bases and 8 bases respectively, with 17 bases between them. The CDR3 runs to 13 residues. CDR1 and CDR2 from the germline V gene are SNHLY and FYNNEI. CDR3 region: CASTSSASNGYTF. CDR3 DNA: TGTGCCAGCACAAGCTCGGCGAGCAACGGCTACACCTTC.

The gene calls are TRBV18 and TRBJ1-1; no firm D call. The CDR3 consists of 12 residues. Germline V gene data show CDR1 as KGHSH and CDR2 as LQKENI. The V and J ends lost 5 bases and 0 bases respectively, with 4 bases between them. In DNA, the CDR3 is TGTGCCAGCTCAACGATGAACACTGAAGCTTTCTTT. Translation: CASSTMNTEAFF.

V gene TRBV19 combines with J gene TRBJ2-3; 8 nucleotides match TRBD2. Trimming cost V 5 bases and J 0 bases; bases outside gene matches: 7. The CDR3 contains 16 residues. Germline-derived CDR1 and CDR2 are LNHDA and SQIVND (reference sequence). DNA for the CDR3: TGTGCCAGTAGTGAGGCGGGGGGCCCTAGCACAGATACGCAGTATTTT. Residues: CASSEAGGPSTDTQYF.